This T cell receptor (beta chain) was identified in a study of T cells in Graves' hyperthyroidism and ophthalmopathy. V was pared by 4 bases and J by 0 bases, with 11 bases between. The CDR3 length is 15 residues. This clonotype has at least ten counts. Using RNA transcripts as the source, TCR beta CDR3 regions were amplified. HTBI primers drove first-round RT-PCR of the TCR CDR3. TCRdb analysed the multiplex PCR reads with MiXCR anew, one entry per CDR3 protein. The sample lists around 290,000 distinct CDR3 sequences, 13% occurring once. This TCR came from a woman in her twenties or thirties with Graves' hyperthyroidism that later progressed to Graves' ophthalmopathy. The rearrangement links TRBV12-3 or TRBV12-4 to TRBJ2-3, with a weak D call TRBD1 (6 bases). The specimen sequenced was blood. The DNA for the CDR3 is TGTGCCAGCAGTTCGACAGGAGGCAGCACAGATACGCAGTATTTT. It translates to CASSSTGGSTDTQYF.